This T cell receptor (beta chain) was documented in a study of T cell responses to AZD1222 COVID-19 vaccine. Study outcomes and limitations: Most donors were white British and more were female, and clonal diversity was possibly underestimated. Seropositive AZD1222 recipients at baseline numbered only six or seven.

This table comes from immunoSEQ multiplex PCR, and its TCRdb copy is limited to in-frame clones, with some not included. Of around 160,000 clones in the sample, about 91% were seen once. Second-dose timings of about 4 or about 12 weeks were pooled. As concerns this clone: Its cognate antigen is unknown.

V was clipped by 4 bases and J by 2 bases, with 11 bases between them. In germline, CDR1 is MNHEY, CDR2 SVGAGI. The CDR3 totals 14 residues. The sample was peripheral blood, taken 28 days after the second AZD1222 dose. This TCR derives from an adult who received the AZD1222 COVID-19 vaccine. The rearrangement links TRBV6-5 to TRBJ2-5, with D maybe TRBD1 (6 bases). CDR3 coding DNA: TGTGCCAGCAGTTCCCGGGACACTCAAGAGACCCAGTACTTC. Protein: CASSSRDTQETQYF.